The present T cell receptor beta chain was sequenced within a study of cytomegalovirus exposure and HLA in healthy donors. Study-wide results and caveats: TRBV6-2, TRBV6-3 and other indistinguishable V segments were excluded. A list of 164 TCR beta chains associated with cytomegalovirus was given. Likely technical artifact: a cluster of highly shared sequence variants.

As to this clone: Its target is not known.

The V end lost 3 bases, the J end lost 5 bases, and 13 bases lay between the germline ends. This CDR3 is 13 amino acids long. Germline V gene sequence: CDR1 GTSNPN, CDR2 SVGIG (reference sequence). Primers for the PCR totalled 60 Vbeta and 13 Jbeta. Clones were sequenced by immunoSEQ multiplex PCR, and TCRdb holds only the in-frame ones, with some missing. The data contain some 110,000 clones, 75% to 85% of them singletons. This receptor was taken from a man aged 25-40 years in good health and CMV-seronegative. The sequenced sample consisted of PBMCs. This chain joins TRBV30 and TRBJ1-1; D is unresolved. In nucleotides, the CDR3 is TGTGCCTGGAGGGTAGAGAGATGGACTGAAGCTTTCTTT. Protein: CAWRVERWTEAFF.